The 31 T cell receptor beta chains given below trace back to one sample, sequenced in a study of Graves' ophthalmopathy and Graves' hyperthyroidism. Researchers took RNA transcripts and amplified TCR beta CDR3 regions from them. RT-PCR was first run with HTBI primers, then multiplex PCR in a second round. TCRdb fed the multiplex PCR reads into MiXCR, producing one record per CDR3 protein. The table has over 150,000 distinct CDR3 sequences, less than 45% seen once. The specimen sequenced was peripheral blood. Source of these receptors: a woman aged 40 to 50 with Graves' ophthalmopathy.

In this sample, this clonotype turned up a few times. This chain joins TRBV28 and TRBJ2-5, with D possibly matching TRBD2 (6 bases). Germline V gene data show CDR1 as MDHEN and CDR2 as SYDVKM. The length of the CDR3 is 15 residues. The V end was cut by 7 bases, the J end by 5 bases, with 20 bases between. CDR3: CASIRRGTGWETQYF. Written as DNA, the CDR3 is TGTGCCAGCATCCGTCGGGGGACCGGGTGGGAGACCCAGTACTTC.

The chain uses TRBV20-1 and TRBJ2-5; TRBD2 agrees at 8 bases. Trimming took 1 base from V and 1 from J; bases not matched to a gene: 8. This CDR3 is built from 16 residues. The germline CDR1 and CDR2 sequences are DFQATT and SNEGSKA (reference sequence). This CDR3 is CSARGSLAGFQETQYF. CDR3 coding DNA: TGCAGTGCTAGAGGGTCGCTAGCGGGTTTCCAAGAGACCCAGTACTTC.

At least ten counts were recorded for this clonotype. The rearrangement uses TRBV30 and TRBJ2-2, with 12 bases fitting TRBD2. The CDR3 is made up of 15 amino acids. V shed 7 bases, J shed 6 bases, and the junction held 9 bases outside the gene matches. Germline V gene data show CDR1 as GTSNPN and CDR2 as SVGIG (reference sequence). CDR3 loop: CASKPGLAGSGELFF. The CDR3 coding sequence is TGTGCCTCGAAACCGGGACTAGCGGGTTCCGGGGAGCTGTTTTTT.

There are many counts of this clonotype. The chain combines TRBV28 with TRBJ2-7; 7 positions agree with TRBD1. This CDR3 contains 15 residues. V shed 7 bases and J 2 bases; nucleotides not matched to a gene: 11. Germline V lookup: CDR1 MDHEN, CDR2 SYDVKM. CDR3 sequence reads: CASTLARQGAYEQYF. The CDR3 DNA reads TGTGCCAGCACCTTGGCCCGACAGGGCGCCTACGAGCAGTACTTC.

This clonotype was seen repeatedly, ten times or more. The rearrangement links TRBV12-3 or TRBV12-4 to TRBJ1-6; D not certain. Trimming took 5 bases from V and 7 from J, leaving 21 bases between them. The CDR3 has 17 residues. CDR3 loop: CASSALPGWGYNSPLHF. The CDR3 nucleotides are TGTGCCAGCAGTGCCTTGCCGGGGTGGGGTTACAATTCACCCCTCCACTTT.

In this sample, this clonotype turned up many times. The rearrangement links TRBV28 to TRBJ1-2; 8 nucleotides match TRBD1. The CDR3 loop spans 16 amino acids. V lost 8 bases and J lost 6; bases outside the gene matches: 17. The V gene's germline CDR1 is MDHEN and CDR2 SYDVKM. In DNA form, the CDR3 reads TGTGCCAGCTCCTCGCCCAGGGGGCGAATCGATCATGGCTACACCTTC. Its protein is CASSSPRGRIDHGYTF.

This clonotype occurred many times. The rearrangement links TRBV30 to TRBJ2-6; D may be TRBD2 (5 bases). The CDR3 has 13 amino acids. V lost 5 bases and J 1 base, leaving 6 bases between the germline ends. CDR1 and CDR2 from the germline V gene are GTSNPN and SVGIG (reference sequence). The CDR3 spells CAWGRSGANVLTF. As DNA, the CDR3 is TGTGCCTGGGGGAGATCTGGGGCCAACGTCCTGACTTTC.

This clonotype has a count of ten or more. The chain combines TRBV12-3 or TRBV12-4 with TRBJ1-2; D ambiguous. The length of the CDR3 is 13 residues. V lost 3 bases and J 8 bases, leaving 13 bases between the germline ends. The CDR3, as DNA: TGTGCCAGCAGTTTTGGAGGGCGTGGGGGCTACACCTTC. Translation gives CASSFGGRGGYTF.

The chain uses TRBV20-1 and TRBJ2-7; D unresolved. The length of the CDR3 is 12 residues. Trimming removed 3 bases at V and 1 base at J, with 7 bases between. The germline gives CDR1 DFQATT, CDR2 SNEGSKA (reference sequence). CDR3 DNA sequence: TGCAGTGCTAGGACCCCTTCCTACGAGCAGTACTTC. It encodes CSARTPSYEQYF.

This clonotype was detected ten times or more. This chain connects TRBV27 to TRBJ2-4; 9 nucleotides line up with TRBD1. The V segment lost 5 bases and the J segment 8 bases; nucleotides outside the gene matches: 10. The germline CDR1 and CDR2 sequences are MNHEY and SMNVEV (reference sequence). The CDR3 contains 15 residues. The CDR3 DNA is TGTGCCAGCAGTCTAACCGGGACAGGGAGAGACATTCAGTACTTC. Amino acid sequence: CASSLTGTGRDIQYF.

In this sample, this clonotype turned up many times. The chain has TRBV6-1 and TRBJ1-1, with no clear D. The CDR3 extends over 15 amino acids. V was cut by 0 bases and J by 1 base, with 9 bases left in between. The V gene's germline CDR1 is MNHNS and CDR2 SASEGT. CDR3 residues: CASSEAGWTNTEAFF. The DNA of the CDR3 is TGTGCCAGCAGTGAAGCGGGTTGGACGAACACTGAAGCTTTCTTT.

This chain joins TRBV27 and TRBJ2-7, with D possibly being TRBD2 (6 bases). The germline V and J ends were trimmed by 9 bases and 2 bases, with 14 bases remaining between them. The length of the CDR3 is 13 residues. Germline V CDR1 and CDR2: MNHEY, SMNVEV (reference sequence). The DNA for the CDR3 is TGTGCCAGGGGTCGGGACTTAACCTACGAGCAGTACTTC. It yields the protein CARGRDLTYEQYF.

This chain joins TRBV25-1 and TRBJ1-6; D remains ambiguous. The germline V and J ends were trimmed by 4 bases and 9 bases, with 7 bases remaining between them. Germline CDR1 is MGHDK and CDR2 is SYGVNS. This CDR3 has 12 amino acids. CDR3 nucleotide sequence: TGTGCCAGCAGTGTACTAAGTTCACCCCTCCACTTT. It encodes CASSVLSSPLHF.

This clonotype was seen ten or more times. The chain is built from TRBV5-1 and TRBJ1-1, with no clear D. Trimming left V 0 bases short and J 1 base short, with 7 bases between. Germline loops: CDR1 SGHRS, CDR2 YFSETQ. The CDR3 covers 14 residues. The CDR3 is CASSLARENTEAFF. The CDR3 nucleotides read TGCGCCAGCAGCTTGGCCCGGGAGAACACTGAAGCTTTCTTT.

At least ten counts were recorded for this clonotype. This chain joins TRBV7-8 and TRBJ1-1; D gene uncertain. The CDR3 runs 14 residues. Trimming left V 1 base short and J 5 bases short, with 11 bases between. Germline CDR1 and CDR2: SGHVS and FQNEAQ. CDR3 sequence: CASSLGWAGTEAFF. Here the CDR3 DNA reads TGTGCCAGCAGCTTAGGTTGGGCGGGTACTGAAGCTTTCTTT.

V is TRBV12-5 and J is TRBJ2-5, with 7 bases identical to TRBD2. CDR3 size: 14 residues. In germline, CDR1 is LGHNT, CDR2 FRNRAP. V shed 5 bases and J 9 bases; nucleotides not matched to a gene: 12. This CDR3 is CASGRLAGLKAQYF. In DNA, the CDR3 is TGTGCTAGTGGTCGGTTAGCGGGCCTAAAGGCCCAGTACTTC.

The rearrangement links TRBV25-1 to TRBJ1-2; D gene unclear. The CDR3 extends over 12 amino acids. V shed 3 bases and J shed 1 base, with 3 bases lying between them. In germline, CDR1 is MGHDK, CDR2 SYGVNS. The CDR3, as DNA: TGTGCCAGCAGTGACTATAACTATGGCTACACCTTC. Amino acids: CASSDYNYGYTF.

This clonotype has a count of ten or more. V is TRBV2 and J is TRBJ1-3; D gene unclear. With 6 bases removed from V and 0 bases from J, the gap between germline ends came to 18 bases. The CDR3 runs 17 residues. Germline loops: CDR1 SNHLY, CDR2 FYNNEI. The CDR3 DNA sequence: TGTGCCAGCAGCGCCTCTGACGTCCCAAGCTCTGGAAACACCATATATTTT. Residues: CASSASDVPSSGNTIYF. Variable domain in full (rest from reference TRBV2 and TRBJ1-3): EPEVTQTPSHQVTQMGQEVILRCVPISNHLYFYWYRQILGQKVEFLVSFYNNEISEKSEIFDDQFSVERPDGSNFTLKIRSTKLEDSAMYFCASSASDVPSSGNTIYFGEGSWLTVV.

The chain joins TRBV7-9 to TRBJ2-5, with 8 bases identical to TRBD1. Germline values: CDR1 SEHNR, CDR2 FQNEAQ (reference sequence). J gave up 4 bases and V 5 bases, and 12 bases lay outside the gene matches. This CDR3 comprises 16 residues. In DNA, the CDR3 is TGTGCCAGCAGCCCCTACCGGGACAGGAGTGGAGAGACCCAGTACTTC. It specifies CASSPYRDRSGETQYF. The full variable domain, completed using reference TRBV7-9 and TRBJ2-5, is DTGVSQNPRHKITKRGQNVTFRCDPISEHNRLYWYRQTLGQGPEFLTYFQNEAQLEKSRLLSDRFSAERPKGSFSTLEIQRTEQGDSAMYLCASSPYRDRSGETQYFGPGTRLLVL.

This clonotype was detected ten times or more. The chain carries TRBV5-8 and TRBJ1-4; no definite D call. Germline V gene sequence: CDR1 SGHTS, CDR2 YDEGEE. The CDR3 totals 14 residues. Deletions cut 0 bases from V and 0 bases from J, with 3 bases between. CDR3 DNA: TGTGCCAGCAGCTTGGGGGCAACTAATGAAAAACTGTTTTTT. Encoded protein: CASSLGATNEKLFF.

This chain uses TRBV28 with TRBJ2-7; 7 nucleotides agree with TRBD1. The germline gives CDR1 MDHEN, CDR2 SYDVKM. This CDR3 contains 16 residues. The junction had 8 bases not matched to a gene; V was cut back by 2 bases and J by 1 base. CDR3 residues: CASSLSETGFSYEQYF. Here the CDR3 DNA reads TGTGCCAGCAGTTTAAGCGAGACAGGGTTTTCCTACGAGCAGTACTTC.

This chain connects TRBV11-1 to TRBJ2-7, with D perhaps TRBD2 (6 bases). V dropped 5 bases and J dropped 0 bases, with 14 bases sitting between them. CDR1 is SGHAT and CDR2 is FQDESV in the germline V gene (reference sequence). This CDR3 comprises 15 residues. CDR3 bases: TGTGCCAGCAGCACCGGGACTTCAAGCTCCTACGAGCAGTACTTC. Residues: CASSTGTSSSYEQYF.

The sample holds many counts of this clonotype. The chain links TRBV27 to TRBJ1-5; maybe TRBD1 (6 bases). The CDR3 has 16 amino acids. CDR1 is MNHEY, CDR2 SMNVEV, per germline (reference sequence). The V end was cut by 5 bases, the J end by 7 bases, with 21 bases between. The CDR3 DNA follows: TGTGCCAGCAGTAGTTACAGGGTTATGCCAGGGCAGCCCCAGCATTTT. This gives the protein CASSSYRVMPGQPQHF.

This clonotype was seen many times. The chain couples TRBV28 to TRBJ2-7; TRBD2 matches 8 bases. Germline trimming cut 6 bases from V and 1 base from J; bases unmatched to any gene: 11. The CDR3 length is 16 residues. The V gene's germline CDR1 is MDHEN and CDR2 SYDVKM. CDR3 DNA sequence: TGTGCCAGCAGACTCACTAGCGGCACCTATTCCTACGAGCAGTACTTC. Protein: CASRLTSGTYSYEQYF.

This sequence joins TRBV12-3 or TRBV12-4 and TRBJ2-7, with 10 bases matching TRBD2. CDR3 length: 15 residues. V dropped 2 bases and J dropped 2; count of bases not matched to a gene: 3. The CDR3 is CASSLRLAGAYEQYF. The CDR3 nucleotides are TGTGCCAGCAGTTTACGGCTAGCGGGAGCCTACGAGCAGTACTTC.

The V gene is TRBV30, the J gene TRBJ1-1; 9 bases line up with TRBD1. This CDR3 is 13 amino acids long. The germline V gene encodes CDR1 GTSNPN and CDR2 SVGIG (reference sequence). After removal of 4 bases from V and 6 bases from J, the junction contained 6 bases not matched to a gene. The CDR3 spells CAWTGQGGAEAFF. The CDR3 nucleotides read TGTGCCTGGACGGGACAGGGAGGGGCTGAAGCTTTCTTT.

The J gene is TRBJ2-5, the V gene TRBV28, with D perhaps assigned TRBD1 or TRBD2 (5 bases each). The germline V gene has CDR1 MDHEN and CDR2 SYDVKM. The CDR3 spans 16 residues. Trimming stripped 2 bases from V and 5 bases from J, with 18 bases between. This CDR3 is CASSLPRGMGRETQYF. DNA for the CDR3: TGTGCCAGCAGTTTACCACGGGGCATGGGCCGGGAGACCCAGTACTTC.

J is TRBJ2-7 and V is TRBV5-1, with 10 positions matching TRBD2. V lost 4 bases and J lost 1; bases outside the gene matches: 8. Germline loops: CDR1 SGHRS, CDR2 YFSETQ. This CDR3 has 16 residues. The DNA for the CDR3 is TGCGCCAGCAGCGGCAGCGGACTAGCGGTATCCTACGAGCAGTACTTC. Protein product: CASSGSGLAVSYEQYF.

This clonotype was counted at least ten times. The V gene is TRBV10-3, the J gene TRBJ1-2; D gene unclear. Germline CDR1 is ENHRY and CDR2 is SYGVKD. V was trimmed by 4 bases and J by 2 bases, leaving 2 bases between them. This CDR3 is 11 amino acids long. As DNA, the CDR3 is TGTGCCATCAGTGGGAACTATGGCTACACCTTC. Translation: CAISGNYGYTF.

This chain connects TRBV19 to TRBJ1-1; no reliable D call. The CDR3 runs to 16 residues. Germline loops: CDR1 LNHDA, CDR2 SQIVND (reference sequence). Trimming shortened V by 1 base and J by 0 bases, and 12 bases separated the two germline ends. The CDR3 coding sequence is TGTGCCAGTAGTATAGTTGGTAGGGTAATGAACACTGAAGCTTTCTTT. Protein product: CASSIVGRVMNTEAFF.

The chain recombines TRBV28 with TRBJ1-1; 8 bases agree with TRBD1. V shed 5 bases, J shed 1 base, and the junction held 6 bases outside the gene matches. The V gene's germline CDR1 is MDHEN and CDR2 SYDVKM. The CDR3 sequence is 15 residues long. In DNA, the CDR3 is TGTGCCAGCAGTGGTCCCGGGACAGGGAACACTGAAGCTTTCTTT. It is translated as CASSGPGTGNTEAFF.